One T cell receptor beta chain is described in this entry. CDR3 length: 14 amino acids. The ends were cut back, 3 bases at V and 5 bases at J, with 11 bases in the middle. Looked up from germline, CDR1 is LNHDA and CDR2 is SQIVND (reference sequence). This entry comes from a study of CD8 T cells in ankylosing spondylitis. TCRdb redid the calling of the 5' RACE reads with MiXCR, one entry per CDR3 protein. Among 200,000 or so distinct CDR3 sequences listed, 10% to 15% were seen once. The receptor was derived from a female donor with ankylosing spondylitis or in good health (not recorded which). Sequencing was carried out using blood, either unsorted or a sorted T cell fraction (not recorded which). The J gene is TRBJ1-5, the V gene TRBV19; tentative D call: TRBD1 (5 bases). The CDR3 bases are TGTGCCAGTAGTATTCAGGGATTAGATCAGCCCCAGCATTTT. Protein: CASSIQGLDQPQHF.